The 8 T cell receptor beta chains reported below all come from one sample, sequenced in a study of T cell responses to AZD1222 COVID-19 vaccine. TCRdb's table, derived via immunoSEQ multiplex PCR, lists solely in-frame clones and lacks some. The sample has approximately 200,000 clones; approximately 90% are singletons. The material was peripheral blood, obtained 28 days after the second AZD1222 dose. The receptors derive from an adult who received the AZD1222 COVID-19 vaccine.

The V and J genes are TRBV7-6 and TRBJ2-6; D uncertain. The CDR3 covers 16 residues. Trimming shortened V by 1 base and J by 0 bases, and 7 bases separated the two germline ends. Germline CDR1 is SGHVS and CDR2 is FNYEAQ. The CDR3 protein is CASSLVRHSGANVLTF. The CDR3 nucleotides read TGTGCCAGCAGCTTAGTGCGGCACTCTGGGGCCAACGTCCTGACTTTC.

V and J are TRBV14 and TRBJ2-7, with TRBD2 as a possible D gene (5 bases). This CDR3 has 14 residues. The V and J ends lost 2 bases and 3 bases respectively, with 11 bases between them. From germline, CDR1 is SGHDN and CDR2 FVKESK. The CDR3, as DNA: TGTGCCAGCAGCCAATTACGGGGAGACTACGAGCAGTACTTC. Its protein product is CASSQLRGDYEQYF.

The gene calls are TRBV7-2 and TRBJ1-1; D gene ambiguous. The CDR3 sequence is 14 residues long. Germline CDR1 and CDR2: SGHTA and FQGNSA. Deletions cut 5 bases from V and 3 bases from J, with 13 bases between. CDR3 DNA: TGTGCCAGCAGCGAACCCTCGTGGGACACTGAAGCTTTCTTT. Translation gives CASSEPSWDTEAFF.

This sequence joins TRBV4-3 and TRBJ1-3; unclear D gene. The CDR3 is 16 residues long. The V end lost 1 base, the J end lost 1 base, and 11 bases lay between the germline ends. Germline CDR1 and CDR2: LGHNA and YSLEER. The CDR3 DNA is TGCGCCAGCAGCCAAGCATACGGGTATTCTGGAAACACCATATATTTT. This gives the protein CASSQAYGYSGNTIYF.

The chain carries TRBV7-3 and TRBJ2-1; D call uncertain. Germline loops: CDR1 SGHTA, CDR2 FQGTGA. Trimming left V 0 bases short and J 4 bases short, with 13 bases between. This CDR3 region has 16 residues. CDR3 in DNA: TGTGCCAGCAGCTTAACCCCCACGTGGTTATACAATGAGCAGTTCTTC. It encodes CASSLTPTWLYNEQFF.

This chain connects TRBV6-5 to TRBJ2-7, with D possibly being TRBD1 or TRBD2 (5 bases each). V was pared by 6 bases and J by 0 bases, with 12 bases between. Germline CDR1 and CDR2: MNHEY and SVGAGI. The CDR3 runs to 14 residues. The CDR3 nucleotides are TGTGCCAGCAGAACCGGGACGATCTCCTACGAGCAGTACTTC. It yields the protein CASRTGTISYEQYF.

The chain combines TRBV6-5 with TRBJ2-3, with D tentatively TRBD2 (6 bases). The V gene lost 6 bases and the J gene lost 3 bases, with 13 bases spanning the gap. This CDR3 comprises 14 residues. Germline CDR1 MNHEY, CDR2 SVGAGI. CDR3 residues: CASRARLDTDTQYF. CDR3 coding DNA: TGTGCCAGCAGAGCTAGACTAGATACAGATACGCAGTATTTT.

The rearrangement links TRBV5-1 to TRBJ2-2; tentatively, D is TRBD2 (7 bases). This CDR3 spans 18 amino acids. CDR1 and CDR2 (germline): SGHRS, YFSETQ. Trimming stripped 4 bases from V and 5 bases from J, with 24 bases between. CDR3 loop: CASSGGGSSRSLTGELFF. The CDR3 nucleotides are TGCGCCAGCAGCGGCGGGGGCTCGAGCCGTAGCTTGACCGGGGAGCTGTTTTTT.